The T cell receptor beta chain described here comes from a study of T cell changes during pregnancy in multiple sclerosis. TCRdb's table, derived via immunoSEQ multiplex PCR, lists solely in-frame clones and lacks some. This sample has approximately 70,000 clones, with under 95% found just once. This sample comprised CD4+ T cells from peripheral blood mononuclear cells, obtained before pregnancy. The sequence was obtained from a female donor with multiple sclerosis, enrolled in a pregnancy study.

The DNA of the CDR3 is TGTGCCATCAGTGAAGGGGACTATTCCTACGAGCAGTACTTC. Protein sequence: CAISEGDYSYEQYF. The chain couples TRBV10-3 to TRBJ2-7; 7 nucleotides match TRBD2. V was clipped by 3 bases and J by 1 base; unmatched bases: 3. The germline CDR1 and CDR2 sequences are ENHRY and SYGVKD. The CDR3 runs to 14 residues.